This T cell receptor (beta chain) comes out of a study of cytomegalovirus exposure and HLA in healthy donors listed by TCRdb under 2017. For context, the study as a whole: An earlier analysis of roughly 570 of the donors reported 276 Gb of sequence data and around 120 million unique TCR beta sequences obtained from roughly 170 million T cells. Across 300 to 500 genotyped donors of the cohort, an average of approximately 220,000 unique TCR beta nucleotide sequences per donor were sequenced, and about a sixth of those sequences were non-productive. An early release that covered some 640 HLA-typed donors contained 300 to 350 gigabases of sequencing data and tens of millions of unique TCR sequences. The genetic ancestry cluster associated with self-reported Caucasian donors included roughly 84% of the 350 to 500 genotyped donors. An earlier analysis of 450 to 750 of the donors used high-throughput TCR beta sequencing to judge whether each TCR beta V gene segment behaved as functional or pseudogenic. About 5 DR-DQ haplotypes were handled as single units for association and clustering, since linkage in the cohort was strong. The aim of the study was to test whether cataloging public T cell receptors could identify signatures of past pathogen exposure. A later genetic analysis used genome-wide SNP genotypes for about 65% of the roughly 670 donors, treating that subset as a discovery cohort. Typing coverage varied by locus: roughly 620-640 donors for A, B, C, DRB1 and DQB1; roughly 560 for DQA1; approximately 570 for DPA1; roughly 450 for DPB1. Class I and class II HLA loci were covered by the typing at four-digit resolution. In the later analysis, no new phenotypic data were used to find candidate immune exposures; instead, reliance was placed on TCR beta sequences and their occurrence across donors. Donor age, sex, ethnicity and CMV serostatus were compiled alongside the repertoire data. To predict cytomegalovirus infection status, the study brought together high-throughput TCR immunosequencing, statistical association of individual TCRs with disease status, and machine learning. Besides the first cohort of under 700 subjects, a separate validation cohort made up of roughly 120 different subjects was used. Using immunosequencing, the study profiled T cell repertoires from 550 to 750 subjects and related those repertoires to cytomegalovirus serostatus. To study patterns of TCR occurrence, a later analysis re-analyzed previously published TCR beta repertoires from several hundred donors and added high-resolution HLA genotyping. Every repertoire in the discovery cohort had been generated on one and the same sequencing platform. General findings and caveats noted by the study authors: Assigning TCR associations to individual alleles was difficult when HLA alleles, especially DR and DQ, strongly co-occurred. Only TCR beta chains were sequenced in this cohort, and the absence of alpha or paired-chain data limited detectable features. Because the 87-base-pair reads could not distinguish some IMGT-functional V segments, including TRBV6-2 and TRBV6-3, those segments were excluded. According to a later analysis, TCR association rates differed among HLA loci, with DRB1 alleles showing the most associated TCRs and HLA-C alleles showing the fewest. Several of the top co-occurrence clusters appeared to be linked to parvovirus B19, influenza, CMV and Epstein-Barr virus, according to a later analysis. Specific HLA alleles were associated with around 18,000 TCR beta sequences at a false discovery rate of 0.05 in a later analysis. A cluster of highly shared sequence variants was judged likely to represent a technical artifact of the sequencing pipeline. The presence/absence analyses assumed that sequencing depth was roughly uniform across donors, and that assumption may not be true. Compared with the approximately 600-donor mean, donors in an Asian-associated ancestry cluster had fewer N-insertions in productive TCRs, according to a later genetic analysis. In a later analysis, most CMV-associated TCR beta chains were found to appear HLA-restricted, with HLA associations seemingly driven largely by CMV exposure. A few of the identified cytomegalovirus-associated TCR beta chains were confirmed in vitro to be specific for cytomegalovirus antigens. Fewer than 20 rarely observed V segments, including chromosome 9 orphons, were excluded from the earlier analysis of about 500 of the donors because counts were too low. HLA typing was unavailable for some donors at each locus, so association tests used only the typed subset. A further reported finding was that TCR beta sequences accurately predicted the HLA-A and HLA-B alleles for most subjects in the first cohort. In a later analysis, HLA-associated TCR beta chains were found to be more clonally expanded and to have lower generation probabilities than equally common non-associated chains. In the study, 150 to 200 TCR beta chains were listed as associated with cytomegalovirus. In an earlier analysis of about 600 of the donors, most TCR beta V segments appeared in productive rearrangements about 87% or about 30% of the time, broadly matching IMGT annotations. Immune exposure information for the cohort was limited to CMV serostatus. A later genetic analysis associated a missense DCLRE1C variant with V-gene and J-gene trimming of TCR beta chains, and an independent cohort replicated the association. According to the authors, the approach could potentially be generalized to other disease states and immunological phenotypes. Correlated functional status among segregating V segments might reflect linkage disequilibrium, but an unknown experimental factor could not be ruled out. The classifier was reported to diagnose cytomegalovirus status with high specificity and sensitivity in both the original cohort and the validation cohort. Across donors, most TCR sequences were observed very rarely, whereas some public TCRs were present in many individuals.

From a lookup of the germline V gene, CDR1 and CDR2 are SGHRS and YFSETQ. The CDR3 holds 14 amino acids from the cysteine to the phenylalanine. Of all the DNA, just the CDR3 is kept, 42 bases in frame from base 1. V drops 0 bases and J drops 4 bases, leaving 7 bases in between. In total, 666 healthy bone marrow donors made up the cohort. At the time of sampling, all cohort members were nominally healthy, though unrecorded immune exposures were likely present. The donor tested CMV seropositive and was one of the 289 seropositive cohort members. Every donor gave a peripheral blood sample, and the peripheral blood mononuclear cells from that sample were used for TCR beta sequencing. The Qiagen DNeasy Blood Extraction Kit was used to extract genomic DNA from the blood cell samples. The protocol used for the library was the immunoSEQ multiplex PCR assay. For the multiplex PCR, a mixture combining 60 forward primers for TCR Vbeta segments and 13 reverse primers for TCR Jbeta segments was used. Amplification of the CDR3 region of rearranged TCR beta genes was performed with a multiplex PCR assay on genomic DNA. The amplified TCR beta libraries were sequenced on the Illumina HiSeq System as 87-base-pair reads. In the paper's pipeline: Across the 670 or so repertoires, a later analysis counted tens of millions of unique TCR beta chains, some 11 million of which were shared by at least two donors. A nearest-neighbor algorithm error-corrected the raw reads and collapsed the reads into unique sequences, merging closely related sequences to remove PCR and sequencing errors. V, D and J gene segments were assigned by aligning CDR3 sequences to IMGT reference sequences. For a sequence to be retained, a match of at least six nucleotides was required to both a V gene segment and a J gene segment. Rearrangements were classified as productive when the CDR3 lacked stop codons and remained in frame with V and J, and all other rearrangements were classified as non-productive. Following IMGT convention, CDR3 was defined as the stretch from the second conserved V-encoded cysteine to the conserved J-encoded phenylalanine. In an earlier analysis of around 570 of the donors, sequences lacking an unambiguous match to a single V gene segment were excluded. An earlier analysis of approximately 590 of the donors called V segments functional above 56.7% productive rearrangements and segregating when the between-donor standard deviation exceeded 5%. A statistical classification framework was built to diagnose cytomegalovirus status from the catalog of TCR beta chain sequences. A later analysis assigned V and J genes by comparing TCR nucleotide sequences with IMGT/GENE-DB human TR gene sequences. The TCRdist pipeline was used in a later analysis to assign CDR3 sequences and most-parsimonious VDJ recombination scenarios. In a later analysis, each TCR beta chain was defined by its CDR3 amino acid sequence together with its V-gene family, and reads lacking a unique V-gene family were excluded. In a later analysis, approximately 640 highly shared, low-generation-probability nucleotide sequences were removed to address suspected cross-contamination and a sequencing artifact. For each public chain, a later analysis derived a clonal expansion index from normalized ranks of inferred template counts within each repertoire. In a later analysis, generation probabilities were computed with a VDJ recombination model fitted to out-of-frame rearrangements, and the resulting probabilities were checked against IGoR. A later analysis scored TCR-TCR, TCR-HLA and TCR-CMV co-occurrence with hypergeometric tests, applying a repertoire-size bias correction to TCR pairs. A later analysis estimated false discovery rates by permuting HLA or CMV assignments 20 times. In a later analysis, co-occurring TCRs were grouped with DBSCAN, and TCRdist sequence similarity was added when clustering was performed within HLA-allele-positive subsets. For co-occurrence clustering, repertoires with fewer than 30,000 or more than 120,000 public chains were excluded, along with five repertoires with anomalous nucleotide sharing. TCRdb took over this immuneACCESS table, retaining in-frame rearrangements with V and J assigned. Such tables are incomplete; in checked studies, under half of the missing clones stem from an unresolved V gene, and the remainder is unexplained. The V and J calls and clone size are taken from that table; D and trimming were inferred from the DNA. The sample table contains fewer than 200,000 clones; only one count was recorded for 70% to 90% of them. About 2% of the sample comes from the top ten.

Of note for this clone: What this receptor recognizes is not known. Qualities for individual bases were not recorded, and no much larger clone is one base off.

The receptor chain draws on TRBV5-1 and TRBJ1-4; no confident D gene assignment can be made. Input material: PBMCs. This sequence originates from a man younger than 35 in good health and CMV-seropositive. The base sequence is TGCGCCAGCAGCTTGGGGGCCCTTAATGAAAAACTGTTTTTT. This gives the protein CASSLGALNEKLFF. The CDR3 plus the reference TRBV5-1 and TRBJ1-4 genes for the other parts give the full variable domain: KAGVTQTPRYLIKTRGQQVTLSCSPISGHRSVSWYQQTPGQGLQFLFEYFSETQRNKGNFPGRFSGRQFSNSRSEMNVSTLELGDSALYLCASSLGALNEKLFFGSGTQLSVL.